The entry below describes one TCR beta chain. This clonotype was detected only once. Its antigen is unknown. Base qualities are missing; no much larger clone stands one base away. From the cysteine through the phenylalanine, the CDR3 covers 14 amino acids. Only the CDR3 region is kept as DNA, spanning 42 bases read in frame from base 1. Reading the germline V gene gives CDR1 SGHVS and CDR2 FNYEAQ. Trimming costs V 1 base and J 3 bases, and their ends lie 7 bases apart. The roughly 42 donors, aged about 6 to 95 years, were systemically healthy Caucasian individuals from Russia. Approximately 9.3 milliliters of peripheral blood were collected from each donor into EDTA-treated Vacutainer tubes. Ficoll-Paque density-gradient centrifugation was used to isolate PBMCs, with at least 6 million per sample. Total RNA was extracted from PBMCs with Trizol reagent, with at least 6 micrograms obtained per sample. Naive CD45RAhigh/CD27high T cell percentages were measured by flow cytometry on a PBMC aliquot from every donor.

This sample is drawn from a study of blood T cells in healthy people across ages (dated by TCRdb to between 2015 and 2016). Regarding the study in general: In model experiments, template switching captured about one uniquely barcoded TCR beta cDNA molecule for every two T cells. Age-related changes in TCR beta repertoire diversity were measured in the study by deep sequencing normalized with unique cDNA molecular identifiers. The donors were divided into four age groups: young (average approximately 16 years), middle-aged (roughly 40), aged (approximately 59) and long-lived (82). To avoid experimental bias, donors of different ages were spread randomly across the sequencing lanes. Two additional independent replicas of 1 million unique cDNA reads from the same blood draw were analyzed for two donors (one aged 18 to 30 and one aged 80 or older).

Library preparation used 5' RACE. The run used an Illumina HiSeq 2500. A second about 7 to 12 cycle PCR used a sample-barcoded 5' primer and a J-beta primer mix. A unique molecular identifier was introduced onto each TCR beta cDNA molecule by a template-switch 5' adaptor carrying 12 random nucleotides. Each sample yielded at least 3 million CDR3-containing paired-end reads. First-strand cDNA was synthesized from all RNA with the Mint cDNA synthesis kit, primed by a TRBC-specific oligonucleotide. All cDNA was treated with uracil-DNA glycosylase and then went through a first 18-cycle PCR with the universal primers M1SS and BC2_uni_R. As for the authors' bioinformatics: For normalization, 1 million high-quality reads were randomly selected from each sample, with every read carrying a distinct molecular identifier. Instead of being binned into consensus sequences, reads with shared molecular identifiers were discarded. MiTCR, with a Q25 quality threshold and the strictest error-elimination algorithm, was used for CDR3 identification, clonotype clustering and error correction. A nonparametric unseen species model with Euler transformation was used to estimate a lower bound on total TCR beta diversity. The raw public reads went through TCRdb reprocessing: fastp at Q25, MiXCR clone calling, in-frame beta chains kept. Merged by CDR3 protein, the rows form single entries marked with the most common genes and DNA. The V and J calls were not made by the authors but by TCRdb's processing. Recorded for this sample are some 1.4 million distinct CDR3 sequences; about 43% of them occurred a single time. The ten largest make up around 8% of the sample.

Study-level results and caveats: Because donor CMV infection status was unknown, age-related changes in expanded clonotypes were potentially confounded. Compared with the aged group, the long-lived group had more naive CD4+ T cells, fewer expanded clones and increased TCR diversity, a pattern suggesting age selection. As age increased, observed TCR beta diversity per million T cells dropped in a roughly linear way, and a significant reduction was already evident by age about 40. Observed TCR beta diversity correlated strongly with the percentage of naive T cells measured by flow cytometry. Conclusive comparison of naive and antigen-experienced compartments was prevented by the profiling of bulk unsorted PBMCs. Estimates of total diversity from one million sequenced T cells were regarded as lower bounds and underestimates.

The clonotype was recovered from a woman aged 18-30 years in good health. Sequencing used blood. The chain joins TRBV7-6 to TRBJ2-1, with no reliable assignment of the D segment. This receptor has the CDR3 CASSLEPYYNEQFF. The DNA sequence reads TGTGCCAGCAGCTTAGAGCCTTACTACAATGAGCAGTTCTTC.